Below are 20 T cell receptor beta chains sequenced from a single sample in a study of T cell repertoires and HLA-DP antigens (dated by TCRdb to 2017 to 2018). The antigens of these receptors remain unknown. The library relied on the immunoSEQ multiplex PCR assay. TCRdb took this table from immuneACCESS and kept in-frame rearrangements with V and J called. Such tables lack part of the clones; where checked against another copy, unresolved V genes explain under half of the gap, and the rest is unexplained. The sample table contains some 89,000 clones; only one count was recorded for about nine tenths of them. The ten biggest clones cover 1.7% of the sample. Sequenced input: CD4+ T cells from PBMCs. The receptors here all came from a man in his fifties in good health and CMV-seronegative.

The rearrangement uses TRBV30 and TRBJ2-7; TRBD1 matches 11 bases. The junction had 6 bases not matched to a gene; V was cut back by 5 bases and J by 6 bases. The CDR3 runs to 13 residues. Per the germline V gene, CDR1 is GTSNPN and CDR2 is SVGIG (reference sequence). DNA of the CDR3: TGTGCCTGGGGACAGGGGGCTTACCTCGAGCAGTACTTC. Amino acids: CAWGQGAYLEQYF.

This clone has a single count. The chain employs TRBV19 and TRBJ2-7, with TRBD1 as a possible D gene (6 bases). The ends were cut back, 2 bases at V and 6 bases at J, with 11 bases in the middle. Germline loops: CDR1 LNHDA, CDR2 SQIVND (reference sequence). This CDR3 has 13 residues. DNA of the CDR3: TGTGCCAGTAGTATAAACAGGGACGGCGAGCAGTACTTC. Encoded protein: CASSINRDGEQYF.

CDR3 residues: CASTPPQRRGAYNEQFF. CDR3 bases: TGTGCCAGTACCCCTCCCCAACGGCGGGGGGCCTACAATGAGCAGTTCTTC. The gene calls are TRBV19 and TRBJ2-1, with TRBD2 identical over 8 bases. The V gene's germline CDR1 is LNHDA and CDR2 SQIVND (reference sequence). This CDR3 has 17 residues. Unmatched junction bases numbered 13, after V lost 7 bases and J lost 2 bases.

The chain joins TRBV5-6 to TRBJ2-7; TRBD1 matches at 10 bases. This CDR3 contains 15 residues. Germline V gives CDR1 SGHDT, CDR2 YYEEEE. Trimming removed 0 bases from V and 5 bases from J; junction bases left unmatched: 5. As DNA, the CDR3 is TGTGCCAGCAGCTTGGTTGGGACAGGGGATAACGAGCAGTACTTC. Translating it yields CASSLVGTGDNEQYF. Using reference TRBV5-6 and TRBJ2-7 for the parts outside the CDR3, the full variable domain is DAGVTQSPTHLIKTRGQQVTLRCSPKSGHDTVSWYQQALGQGPQFIFQYYEEEERQRGNFPDRFSGHQFPNYSSELNVNALLLGDSALYLCASSLVGTGDNEQYFGPGTRLTVT.

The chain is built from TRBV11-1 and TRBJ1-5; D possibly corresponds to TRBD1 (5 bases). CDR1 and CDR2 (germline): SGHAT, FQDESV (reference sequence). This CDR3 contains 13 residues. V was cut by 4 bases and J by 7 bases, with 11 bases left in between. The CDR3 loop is CASSSRRGQPQHF. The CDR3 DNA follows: TGTGCCAGCAGCTCCCGAAGGGGACAGCCCCAGCATTTT.

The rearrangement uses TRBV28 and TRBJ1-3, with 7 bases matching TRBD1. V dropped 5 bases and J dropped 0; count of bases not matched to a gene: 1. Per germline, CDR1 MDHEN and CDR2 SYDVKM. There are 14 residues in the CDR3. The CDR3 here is CASSRDSSGNTIYF. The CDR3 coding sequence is TGTGCCAGCAGTAGGGACAGCTCTGGAAACACCATATATTTT.

Written as DNA, the CDR3 is TGTGCCAGTAGTTTTCGGACAGGGGGCCTTAAGGATGGCTACACCTTC. Translation gives CASSFRTGGLKDGYTF. The chain joins TRBV19 to TRBJ1-2; 11 positions agree with TRBD1. Germline lookup yields CDR1 LNHDA and CDR2 SQIVND (reference sequence). The V gene end was trimmed by 5 bases and the J gene end by 6 bases; junction bases not matched to a gene: 11. The CDR3 is 16 amino acids.

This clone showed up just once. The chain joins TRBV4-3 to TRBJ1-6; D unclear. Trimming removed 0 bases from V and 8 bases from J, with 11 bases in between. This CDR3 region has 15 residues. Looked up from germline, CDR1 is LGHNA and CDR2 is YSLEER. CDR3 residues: CASSQDPRVDSPLHF. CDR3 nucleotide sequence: TGCGCCAGCAGCCAAGATCCGAGGGTCGATTCACCCCTCCACTTT.

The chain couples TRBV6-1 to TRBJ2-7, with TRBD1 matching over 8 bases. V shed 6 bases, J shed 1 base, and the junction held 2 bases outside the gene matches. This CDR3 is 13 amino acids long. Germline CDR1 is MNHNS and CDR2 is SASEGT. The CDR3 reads CASRWTGSYEQYF. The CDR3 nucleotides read TGTGCCAGCAGGTGGACAGGGTCCTACGAGCAGTACTTC.

The CDR3 sequence is CASSPSGQVNTGELFF. Here the CDR3 DNA reads TGTGCCAGCAGCCCGTCGGGACAGGTTAACACCGGGGAGCTGTTTTTT. The gene calls are TRBV27 and TRBJ2-2; 8 bases line up with TRBD1. Germline CDR1 is MNHEY and CDR2 is SMNVEV (reference sequence). V was pared by 6 bases and J by 2 bases, with 8 bases of the junction left unmatched. This CDR3 comprises 16 residues.

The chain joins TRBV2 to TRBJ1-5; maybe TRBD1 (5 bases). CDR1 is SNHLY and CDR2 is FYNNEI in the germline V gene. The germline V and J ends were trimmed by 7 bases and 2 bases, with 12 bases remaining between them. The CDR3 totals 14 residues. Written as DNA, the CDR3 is TGTGCCAGCAATTTAGGAGGGGGCAATCAGCCCCAGCATTTT. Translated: CASNLGGGNQPQHF.

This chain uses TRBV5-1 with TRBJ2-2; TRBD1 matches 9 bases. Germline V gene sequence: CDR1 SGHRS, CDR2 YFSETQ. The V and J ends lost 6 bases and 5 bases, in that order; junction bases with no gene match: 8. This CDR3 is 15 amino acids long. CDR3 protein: CASTFMTGGTGELFF. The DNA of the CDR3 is TGCGCCAGCACCTTCATGACAGGGGGGACCGGGGAGCTGTTTTTT.

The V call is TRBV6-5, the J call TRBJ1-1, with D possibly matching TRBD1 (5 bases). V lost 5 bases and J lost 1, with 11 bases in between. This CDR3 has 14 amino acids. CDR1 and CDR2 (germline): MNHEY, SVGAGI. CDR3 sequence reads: CASSGGSPNTEAFF. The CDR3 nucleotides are TGTGCCAGCAGTGGGGGATCTCCGAACACTGAAGCTTTCTTT.

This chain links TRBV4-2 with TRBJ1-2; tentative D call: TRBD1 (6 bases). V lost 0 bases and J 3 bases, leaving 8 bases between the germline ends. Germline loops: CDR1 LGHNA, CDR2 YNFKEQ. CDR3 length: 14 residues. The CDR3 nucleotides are TGTGCCAGCAGCCAAGAACCAGGGGACTATGGCTACACCTTC. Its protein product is CASSQEPGDYGYTF.

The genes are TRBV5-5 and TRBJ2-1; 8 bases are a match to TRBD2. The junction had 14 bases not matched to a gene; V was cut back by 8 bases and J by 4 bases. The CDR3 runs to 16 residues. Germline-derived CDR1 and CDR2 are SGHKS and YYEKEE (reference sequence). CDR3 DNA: TGTGCCAGTCTCGGGGGGGCCGTGGATTTTTACAATGAGCAGTTCTTC. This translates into CASLGGAVDFYNEQFF.

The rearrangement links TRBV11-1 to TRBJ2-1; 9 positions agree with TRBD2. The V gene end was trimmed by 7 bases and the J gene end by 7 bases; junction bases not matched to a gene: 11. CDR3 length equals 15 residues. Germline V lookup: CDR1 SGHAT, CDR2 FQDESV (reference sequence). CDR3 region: CASTLIGGGANEQFF. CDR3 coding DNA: TGTGCCAGCACCCTAATCGGCGGGGGGGCTAATGAGCAGTTCTTC.

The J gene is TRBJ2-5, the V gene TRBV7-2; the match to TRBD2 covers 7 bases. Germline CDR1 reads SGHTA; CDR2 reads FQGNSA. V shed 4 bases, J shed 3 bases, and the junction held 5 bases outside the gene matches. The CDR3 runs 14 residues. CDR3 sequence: CASSSGTTKETQYF. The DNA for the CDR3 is TGTGCCAGCAGCTCCGGGACTACGAAAGAGACCCAGTACTTC.

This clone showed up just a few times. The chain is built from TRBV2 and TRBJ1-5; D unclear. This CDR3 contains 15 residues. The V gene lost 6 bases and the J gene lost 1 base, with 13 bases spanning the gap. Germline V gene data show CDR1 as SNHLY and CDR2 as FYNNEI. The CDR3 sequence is CASRITVGSNQPQHF. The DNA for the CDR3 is TGTGCCAGCAGAATTACAGTAGGGAGCAATCAGCCCCAGCATTTT.

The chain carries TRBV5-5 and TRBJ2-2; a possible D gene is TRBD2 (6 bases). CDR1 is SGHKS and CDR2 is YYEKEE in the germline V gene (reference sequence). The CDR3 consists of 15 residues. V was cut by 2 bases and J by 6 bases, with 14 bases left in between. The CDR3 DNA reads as TGTGCCAGCAGCTTTCGGGGGAATCAGCCCGGGGAGCTGTTTTTT. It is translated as CASSFRGNQPGELFF.

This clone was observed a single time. The chain's CDR3 is CATNGRELNEDYGYTF. The CDR3, as DNA: TGTGCCACCAACGGGAGGGAACTCAACGAAGACTATGGCTACACCTTC. This chain joins TRBV28 and TRBJ1-2; D remains unclear. The germline V gene encodes CDR1 MDHEN and CDR2 SYDVKM. This CDR3 has 16 residues. V was clipped by 10 bases and J by 3 bases, with 24 bases between them.